The 13 T cell receptor beta chains below come from one sample, sequenced in a study of shared clonotypes between healthy human individuals. Using immunoSEQ multiplex PCR, the repertoire was profiled, and TCRdb retains in-frame clones only, with some absent. The sample includes roughly 1,500,000 clones, approximately 98% of them seen just once. The source material was naive CD4+ T cells sorted from blood. Subset described: CD45RA+ positively selected. The receptors originated from a man aged 25-45 years in good health.

The genes are TRBV4-3 and TRBJ2-2; 10 nucleotides agree with TRBD1. Germline V gives CDR1 LGHNA, CDR2 YSLEER. CDR3 length equals 14 residues. V was pared by 6 bases and J by 6 bases, with 4 bases of the junction left unmatched. CDR3 sequence (DNA): TGCGCCAGCAGTCACGGGACAGGGGCCGGGGAGCTGTTTTTT. Translation: CASSHGTGAGELFF.

The chain links TRBV28 to TRBJ2-7; perhaps TRBD2 as D (5 bases). CDR3 size: 12 residues. V was pared by 8 bases and J by 2 bases, with 10 bases between. Germline values: CDR1 MDHEN, CDR2 SYDVKM. The DNA of the CDR3 is TGTGCCAGCCACGGGAATACCTACGAGCAGTACTTC. Protein product: CASHGNTYEQYF.

The chain recombines TRBV7-9 with TRBJ1-4; 9 positions agree with TRBD1. Trimming removed 5 bases from V and 10 bases from J; junction bases left unmatched: 8. CDR1 SEHNR and CDR2 FQNEAQ come from the germline V gene (reference sequence). CDR3 length equals 14 residues. CDR3 region: CASSPTGGIRKLFF. DNA of the CDR3: TGTGCCAGCAGCCCGACAGGGGGGATTAGAAAACTGTTTTTT.

This clone was found once. The chain joins TRBV9 to TRBJ2-7; TRBD2 matches 7 bases. V lost 0 bases and J lost 3; bases outside the gene matches: 6. The CDR3 extends over 15 amino acids. The germline CDR1 and CDR2 sequences are SGDLS and YYNGEE. The CDR3 sequence is CASSVEEASGYEQYF. CDR3 DNA sequence: TGTGCCAGCAGCGTAGAAGAGGCTAGCGGCTACGAGCAGTACTTC.

The chain is built from TRBV2 and TRBJ2-7; tentatively, D is TRBD2 (6 bases). The germline CDR1 and CDR2 sequences are SNHLY and FYNNEI. Trimming removed 4 bases at V and 2 bases at J, with 12 bases between. This CDR3 contains 14 residues. As DNA, the CDR3 is TGTGCCAGCAGTGGTTTAGCGGCCGCCTACGAGCAGTACTTC. Residues: CASSGLAAAYEQYF.

V is TRBV7-2 and J is TRBJ1-4, with D possibly being TRBD1 (6 bases). This CDR3 is 16 amino acids long. Germline V gives CDR1 SGHTA, CDR2 FQGNSA. Trimming removed 3 bases at V and 7 bases at J, with 18 bases between. The CDR3 nucleotides read TGTGCCAGCAGCTTTTTTGGCTCAGGGGTGTTTGAAAAACTGTTTTTT. Translated, it gives CASSFFGSGVFEKLFF.

This sequence joins TRBV11-3 and TRBJ2-1; 8 bases agree with TRBD2. Germline assignment: CDR1 SGHNT and CDR2 YENEEA. The CDR3 has 16 residues. Trimming took 1 base from V and 7 from J; bases not matched to a gene: 9. CDR3 region: CASSLAPAGAQNEQFF. CDR3 sequence (DNA): TGTGCCAGCAGCTTAGCCCCAGCGGGAGCACAGAATGAGCAGTTCTTC.

This chain uses TRBV6-5 with TRBJ1-1; weak D call: TRBD1 (5 bases). This CDR3 comprises 15 residues. Germline CDR1 is MNHEY and CDR2 is SVGAGI. V lost 6 bases and J lost 2, with 16 bases in between. The CDR3, as DNA: TGTGCCAGCAGCCCAATGGGGGGGGGAAACACTGAAGCTTTCTTT. This codes for CASSPMGGGNTEAFF.

The chain recombines TRBV28 with TRBJ2-1, with TRBD1 matching 7 bases. The CDR3 length is 15 residues. The J segment lost 0 bases and the V segment lost 7 bases, leaving 6 bases of the junction unmatched. Looked up from germline, CDR1 is MDHEN and CDR2 is SYDVKM. As DNA, the CDR3 is TGTGCCAGCACCTCGACAGGGAGCTCCTACAATGAGCAGTTCTTC. This gives the protein CASTSTGSSYNEQFF.

This chain uses TRBV11-2 with TRBJ2-1; possibly TRBD2 for D (6 bases). This CDR3 comprises 11 residues. Trimming left V 5 bases short and J 11 bases short, with 10 bases between. Germline V gene data show CDR1 as SGHAT and CDR2 as FQNNGV. The CDR3 DNA is TGTGCCAGCAGCATAGCGGTAAAGCAGTTCTTC. Protein: CASSIAVKQFF.

The chain recombines TRBV23-1 with TRBJ2-7; 10 bases map to TRBD2. TRBV23-1 is flagged as an ORF with uncertain function. The J segment lost 4 bases and the V segment lost 4 bases, leaving 4 bases of the junction unmatched. This CDR3 is built from 14 residues. CDR3 region: CASSPSGRGYEQYF. Written as DNA, the CDR3 is TGCGCCAGCAGTCCGAGCGGGAGGGGGTACGAGCAGTACTTC.

The rearrangement uses TRBV19 and TRBJ2-1; 13 bases fit TRBD2. Germline V gene sequence: CDR1 LNHDA, CDR2 SQIVND (reference sequence). The ends lost 5 bases at V and 8 bases at J; junction bases unmatched: 3. The CDR3 loop spans 14 amino acids. In DNA form, the CDR3 reads TGTGCCAGTAGTGCGGGACTAGCGGGACATGAGCAGTTCTTC. It encodes CASSAGLAGHEQFF. Together with reference TRBV19 and TRBJ2-1, the CDR3 gives the full variable domain: DGGITQSPKYLFRKEGQNVTLSCEQNLNHDAMYWYRQDPGQGLRLIYYSQIVNDFQKGDIAEGYSVSREKKESFPLTVTSAQKNPTAFYLCASSAGLAGHEQFFGPGTRLTVL.

The chain employs TRBV30 and TRBJ2-1; TRBD1 matches 7 bases. After removal of 4 bases from V and 8 bases from J, the junction contained 8 bases not matched to a gene. The length of the CDR3 is 13 residues. Germline assignment: CDR1 GTSNPN and CDR2 SVGIG (reference sequence). Here the CDR3 DNA reads TGTGCCTGGACCAGGGGGAAACTGCATGAGCAGTTCTTC. It is translated as CAWTRGKLHEQFF.